The following is a TCR beta chain sequence with its context. This clonotype showed up just a few times. No antigen is known for it. No base-level quality is on record; no much larger clone is a single base apart. To prepare the library, RT-PCR was applied. Sequenced using an Illumina HiSeq 2500. In TCRdb, the public reads were trimmed at Q25 with fastp and aligned with MiXCR, with productive beta chains retained. CDR3 protein sequences are deduplicated, and each keeps its most common genes and DNA. The sample includes roughly 550,000 distinct CDR3 sequences, with approximately 22% observed a single time. The ten top clones hold approximately 2.9% of the sample. Between the V and J ends, shortened by 6 bases and 5 bases respectively, the junction contains 11 bases. Including cysteine and phenylalanine, the CDR3 has 12 amino acids. The DNA shown is the 36-base CDR3, in frame from base 1. The data were obtained in a study of response to subunit inactivated influenza vaccine listed by TCRdb under 2018. For the study in its entirety: Deep quantitative T cell receptor repertoire profiling was used in the study to track responses to a trivalent subunit inactivated influenza vaccine. The paper's findings and limits, for the study overall: It was suggested by the authors that each seasonal influenza vaccination may recruit only a limited number of new T cells.

This same sample was also taken into another study, of T cells expressing NK-cell markers. Per that second paper: The TCR beta cDNA libraries were made using 5'RACE template switching, a step that added both a universal primer site and unique molecular identifiers. About 8 donors provided sorted CD3+CD56+NKG2C+, CD3+CD56+NKG2C- and CD3+CD56-NKG2C+ T-cell subsets, whose TCR beta-chain repertoires were profiled. Among the eight sequenced donors, seven were HCMV-seropositive and one was HCMV-seronegative. In several experiments an anti-gammadeltaTCR antibody was added to restrict sorting to alphabetaTCR-expressing T cells. In roughly 6 donors, the dominant CD3+CD56+NKG2C+ clonotypes were found to rank among the top 10 CD8+ clonotypes and to make up 1.0-7.0% of CD8+ T cells. Those dominant clonotypes were again the most abundant among CD3+CD56-NKG2C+ cells in several donors, at about 28.3-65%. It remained unclear whether the expanded NKG2C-expressing T cell clones were specific for HCMV antigens. All eight donors whose samples were sequenced were randomly selected healthy volunteers, three of them men and five women. A commercial ELISA kit detecting HCMV-specific IgG in serum was used to determine HCMV serostatus. Peripheral blood mononuclear cells were isolated from blood by Ficoll density gradient centrifugation. CD4+ and CD8+ T cells were isolated from PBMC by magnetic immunoseparation with Miltenyi isolation kits. cDNA synthesis was primed from the TCR beta constant segment and was followed by two successive PCR amplification steps. The libraries were sequenced on Illumina HiSeq 2000/2500, MiSeq or NextSeq, producing 2 x 150 bp reads. MIGEC handled demultiplexing of the reads and grouping by UMI, while MiTCR was used to assemble and quantify clonotypes. To remove erroneous sequences, TCR cDNA sequences were retained only when supported by two or more reads. The tcR package was used for downstream repertoire analysis, with clonotypes matched between fractions based on CDR3 nucleotide sequence plus V segment. Antigen specificity was annotated against VDJdb with VDJmatch, allowing one amino acid substitution in CDR3.

The chain was built from TRBV12-3 or TRBV12-4 and TRBJ2-7, with a weak D call of TRBD1 (6 bases match). The sequencing here drew on CD4+ T cells sorted from PBMCs, taken roughly 13 days after vaccination. The sequence was collected from a man between 45 and 60 years old who received an inactivated influenza vaccine. Donor details come from another sample of the same person, matched by shared clones. The sequence in DNA is TGTGCCAGCAGCCGAACAGGGAACGAGCAGTACTTC. Translated, this is CASSRTGNEQYF.